This T cell receptor (beta chain) was observed in a study of blood T cell repertoires in COVID-19. On the study more broadly: The study drew acute and convalescent COVID-19 samples from the United States, Italy and Spain. PBMCs, B-cell-depleted T cells, or T cells provided the cDNA or gDNA that made up the material.

Unmatched junction bases numbered 7, after V lost 5 bases and J lost 8 bases. This CDR3 has 14 amino acids. Germline V gene data show CDR1 as SEHNR and CDR2 as FQNEAQ (reference sequence). This clone was found once. In the original processing: Reference gene primer amplification yielded estimated nucleated cell counts. Measured with immunoSEQ multiplex PCR; TCRdb has only the in-frame clones, and not every one. V, J and clone size derive from that table, while D and trimming were established from the DNA sequence. The sample has around 100,000 clones; approximately 92% are singletons. The source material was peripheral blood. The chain combines TRBV7-9 with TRBJ1-4, with TRBD1 matching over 8 bases. The clonotype originates from a woman older than 75 with acute or convalescent COVID-19. The CDR3 sequence: CASSRGQGLEKLFF. The CDR3 nucleotides are TGTGCCAGCAGCCGAGGACAGGGCCTAGAAAAACTGTTTTTT.